Following are 21 T cell receptor beta chains from one sample sequenced in a study of blood T cells in healthy people across ages. Together with a sample-barcoded 5' primer, a J-beta primer mix was included in a second PCR lasting roughly 6 to 12 cycles. TCRdb redid the calling of the 5' RACE reads with MiXCR, one entry per CDR3 protein. The top ten hold less than 9.5% of the sample, which has about 1,500,000 distinct CDR3 sequences, over 25% seen once. Sequencing used blood. The receptor set was obtained from a woman between 25 and 40 years old in good health.

Remarks on this clonotype: Being one base from a much bigger clone, this may be a read error. This chain joins TRBV29-1 and TRBJ2-7; weak D call: TRBD1 (5 bases). The CDR3 is made up of 15 amino acids. Trimming stripped 1 base from V and 2 bases from J, with 15 bases between. The germline gives CDR1 SQVTM, CDR2 ANQGSEA. Written as DNA, the CDR3 is TGCAGCGTTGAAGGTGGACAACCCAACGCCTACGAGCAGTACTTC. Its translation is CSVEGGQPNAYEQYF.

In regard to this clonotype: The junction does not match germline at one end; this may be a read error. The chain joins TRBV5-1 to TRBJ2-7, with 7 bases aligning to TRBD2. The CDR3 loop spans 15 amino acids. Per germline, CDR1 SGHRS and CDR2 YFSETQ. The CDR3 coding sequence is TGCGCCAGCAGCTTGGCGGGGGGTCTCTCCTACGAGCAGGACTTC. It codes for CASSLAGGLSYEQDF.

This clonotype was picked up many times. Germline is not matched at one junction end, which may reflect a read error. The J gene is TRBJ2-7, the V gene TRBV5-1; 7 bases match TRBD1. CDR1 is SGHRS, CDR2 YFSETQ, per germline. CDR3 size: 14 residues. The CDR3 reads CASSSGGSSYEQYF. The CDR3 DNA sequence: TGTGCCAGCAGTTCAGGGGGTTCTTCCTACGAGCAGTACTTC.

The chain has TRBV5-1 and TRBJ2-5, with D possibly TRBD2 on 5 matching bases. The CDR3 is made up of 15 amino acids. Per germline, CDR1 SGHRS and CDR2 YFSETQ. Trimming shortened V by 7 bases and J by 2 bases, and 18 bases separated the two germline ends. The CDR3 region has the DNA TGCGCCAGCGCCCCTCAACTAGGAGCACAAGAGACCCAGTACTTC. It specifies CASAPQLGAQETQYF.

This clonotype was seen a few times. The rearrangement joins TRBV25-1 to TRBJ2-2; D not certain. This CDR3 region has 10 residues. CDR1 is MGHDK and CDR2 is SYGVNS in the germline V gene. CDR3 DNA sequence: TGTGGCCATGATGCCGGGGAGCTGTTTTTT. Amino acids: CGHDAGELFF.

The chain recombines TRBV29-1 with TRBJ1-1; TRBD1 is a possible D gene (5 bases). CDR3 length: 16 amino acids. Between the trimmed V and J ends, which lost 7 bases and 0 bases, there was a span of 21 bases. Germline-derived CDR1 and CDR2 are SQVTM and ANQGSEA. The CDR3 region has the DNA TGCAGCGGGAAGGGGAAGGGACTGAGGATGAACACTGAAGCTTTCTTT. This encodes CSGKGKGLRMNTEAFF.

The chain joins TRBV28 to TRBJ2-3; D is undetermined. CDR1 is MDHEN and CDR2 is SYDVKM in the germline V gene. V shed 3 bases and J shed 1 base, with 17 bases lying between them. CDR3 length: 17 residues. CDR3 in amino acids: CASSFEPLMGGTDTQYF. The CDR3 nucleotides are TGTGCCAGCAGTTTCGAGCCTTTAATGGGCGGCACAGATACGCAGTATTTT. The full variable domain, with the rest looked up from reference TRBV28 and TRBJ2-3, is DVKVTQSSRYLVKRTGEKVFLECVQDMDHENMFWYRQDPGLGLRLIYFSYDVKMKEKGDIPEGYSVSREKKERFSLILESASTNQTSMYLCASSFEPLMGGTDTQYFGPGTRLTVL.

As for this clonotype: It may be a read error: a sequence one base away is much more abundant. The gene calls are TRBV6-5 and TRBJ2-5; TRBD2 matches at 8 bases. Germline lookup yields CDR1 MNHEY and CDR2 SVGAGI. The CDR3 totals 13 residues. In DNA form, the CDR3 reads TGTGCCAGCAGGGTAGCGGGATCAGAGACCCAGGACTTC. Its protein product is CASRVAGSETQDF.

The rearrangement uses TRBV5-6 and TRBJ2-7; 7 positions agree with TRBD1. Germline V gives CDR1 SGHDT, CDR2 YYEEEE. CDR3 size: 13 residues. With 7 bases clipped from V and 2 bases from J, the junction kept 6 bases outside the gene matches. The CDR3 coding sequence is TGTGCCAGCGGTGGACAGGACGCCTACGAGCAGTACTTC. Encoded protein: CASGGQDAYEQYF.

The rearrangement joins TRBV5-1 to TRBJ1-4, with TRBD1 as a possible D gene (5 bases). CDR1 and CDR2 (germline): SGHRS, YFSETQ. The CDR3 totals 14 residues. With 4 bases removed from V and 1 base from J, the gap between germline ends came to 8 bases. DNA for the CDR3: TGCGCCAGCAGCGGGGGTCTAACTAATGAAAAACTGTTTTTT. The encoded protein is CASSGGLTNEKLFF.

Regarding this clonotype: A much more abundant neighbour one base away suggests this may be a read error. The rearrangement uses TRBV20-1 and TRBJ2-7; D is perhaps TRBD1 or TRBD2 (5 bases each). The CDR3 is 13 residues long. CDR1 and CDR2 from the germline V gene are DFQATT and SNEGSKA (reference sequence). CDR3 sequence: CSARGDVSSEQYF. The CDR3 coding sequence is TGCAGTGCTAGAGGGGACGTCTCCTCCGAGCAGTACTTC.

This clonotype was detected only once. J is TRBJ1-1 and V is TRBV29-1; no clear D. This CDR3 spans 13 amino acids. Germline CDR1 and CDR2: SQVTM and ANQGSEA. Trimming took 7 bases from V and 5 from J, leaving 17 bases between them. The CDR3 reads CSAASMGWTEAFF. In DNA, the CDR3 is TGCAGCGCCGCCTCGATGGGATGGACTGAAGCTTTCTTT. The full variable domain, rest sourced from reference TRBV29-1 and TRBJ1-1, is SAVISQKPSRDICQRGTSLTIQCQVDSQVTMMFWYRQQPGQSLTLIATANQGSEATYESGFVIDKFPISRPNLTFSTLTVSNMSPEDSSIYLCSAASMGWTEAFFGQGTRLTVV.

This clonotype has at least ten counts. V gene TRBV7-8 combines with J gene TRBJ1-5; D unresolved. The CDR3 has 14 amino acids. CDR1 and CDR2 from the germline V gene are SGHVS and FQNEAQ. The V gene lost 5 bases and the J gene lost 3 bases, with 11 bases spanning the gap. Here the CDR3 reads CASSGRGSNQPQHF. The CDR3 DNA sequence: TGTGCCAGCAGCGGACGGGGTTCCAATCAGCCCCAGCATTTT.

The table lists this clonotype with a few counts. The V call is TRBV7-2, the J call TRBJ2-5; 9 bases map to TRBD2. From germline, CDR1 is SGHTA and CDR2 FQGNSA. The V segment lost 5 bases and the J segment 2 bases; nucleotides outside the gene matches: 6. The CDR3 consists of 15 residues. DNA for the CDR3: TGTGCCAGCAGCCTAAGACTAGCGGCTCAAGAGACCCAGTACTTC. It encodes CASSLRLAAQETQYF.

This clonotype came up many times. J is TRBJ2-5 and V is TRBV6-2 or TRBV6-3; D unresolved. V lost 6 bases and J lost 0, with 17 bases in between. Germline values: CDR1 MNHEY, CDR2 SVGEGT. This CDR3 has 16 amino acids. CDR3 residues: CASSIGRRNYQETQYF. The CDR3 DNA reads TGTGCCAGCAGCATCGGAAGACGCAACTACCAAGAGACCCAGTACTTC.

On this clonotype itself: Just one base apart from a much larger clone, this may be a read error. The CDR3 sequence is CASSLSGLAGEEQYF. In nucleotides, the CDR3 is TGCGCCAGCAGCTTGTCGGGCCTAGCGGGGGAGGAGCAGTACTTC. The rearrangement links TRBV5-1 to TRBJ2-5, with 10 bases that match TRBD2. This CDR3 spans 15 amino acids. With V trimmed by 1 base and J by 11 bases, 11 bases remained unmatched. Germline loops: CDR1 SGHRS, CDR2 YFSETQ.

The chain employs TRBV14 and TRBJ2-7; no clear D. Germline lookup yields CDR1 SGHDN and CDR2 FVKESK. V gave up 3 bases and J gave up 1 base, with 13 bases separating them. The CDR3 is made up of 15 amino acids. CDR3 in amino acids: CASSQINEGSYEQYF. The DNA of the CDR3 is TGTGCCAGCAGCCAGATAAACGAAGGGTCCTACGAGCAGTACTTC.

The chain combines TRBV12-3 or TRBV12-4 with TRBJ1-2; 10 bases agree with TRBD1. V was clipped by 6 bases and J by 7 bases; unmatched bases: 11. The CDR3 covers 15 residues. Here the CDR3 reads CASRVPGGQGFGYTF. DNA for the CDR3: TGTGCCAGCAGAGTTCCCGGGGGACAGGGGTTTGGCTACACCTTC.

This clonotype was seen a few times. The chain links TRBV9 to TRBJ2-1; no reliable D call. This CDR3 comprises 13 residues. V lost 1 base and J 8 bases, leaving 10 bases between the germline ends. From germline, CDR1 is SGDLS and CDR2 YYNGEE. The CDR3 spells CASSVSPQDEQFF. The CDR3 coding sequence is TGTGCCAGCAGCGTATCCCCCCAGGATGAGCAGTTCTTC.

The sample holds a few counts of this clonotype. The junction and the germline gene differ at one end; a read error may be behind it. V gene TRBV7-2 combines with J gene TRBJ2-5; possibly TRBD2 for D (5 bases). The CDR3 extends over 16 amino acids. CDR1 is SGHTA and CDR2 is FQGNSA in the germline V gene. CDR3 sequence (DNA): TGTGCCAGCGGCTTAGAGGCTAGCTGGTTCGGGGAGACCCAGTACTTC. This codes for CASGLEASWFGETQYF.

This clonotype was picked up a small number of times. This clone may be a read error of a much larger clone one base away. The chain is built from TRBV20-1 and TRBJ2-4, with TRBD2 as a possible D gene (5 bases). CDR3 size: 15 residues. Germline CDR1 reads DFQATT; CDR2 reads SNEGSKA (reference sequence). Trimming removed 6 bases at V and 9 bases at J, with 24 bases between. CDR3 bases: TGCAGTGCCCAAAGTTCCACTAGTGTCTGGGGCATTCAGTACTTC. It translates to CSAQSSTSVWGIQYF.